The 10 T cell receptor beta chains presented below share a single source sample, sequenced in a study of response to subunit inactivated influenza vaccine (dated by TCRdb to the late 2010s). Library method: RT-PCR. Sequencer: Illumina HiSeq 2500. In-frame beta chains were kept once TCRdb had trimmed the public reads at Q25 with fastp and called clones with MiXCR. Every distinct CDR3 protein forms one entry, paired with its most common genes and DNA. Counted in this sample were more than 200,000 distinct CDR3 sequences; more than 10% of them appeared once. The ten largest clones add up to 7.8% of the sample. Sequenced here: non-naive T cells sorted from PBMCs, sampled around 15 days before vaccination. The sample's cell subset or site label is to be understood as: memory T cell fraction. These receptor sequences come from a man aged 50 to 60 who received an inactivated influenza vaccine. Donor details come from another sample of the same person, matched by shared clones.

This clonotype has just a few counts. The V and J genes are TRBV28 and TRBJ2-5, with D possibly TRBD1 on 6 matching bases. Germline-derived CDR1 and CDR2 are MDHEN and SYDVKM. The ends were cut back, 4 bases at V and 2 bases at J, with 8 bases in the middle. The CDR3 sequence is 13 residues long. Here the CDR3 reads CASSYGQQETQYF. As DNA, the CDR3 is TGTGCCAGCAGTTACGGACAGCAAGAGACCCAGTACTTC.

The CDR3 DNA follows: TGTGCCAGCAGTTGGGGACAAGTCGTCTATGGCTACACCTTC. Amino acid sequence: CASSWGQVVYGYTF. The chain uses TRBV28 and TRBJ1-2, with D perhaps TRBD1 (6 bases). Germline lookup yields CDR1 MDHEN and CDR2 SYDVKM. The CDR3 has 14 residues. The germline V and J ends were trimmed by 4 bases and 4 bases, with 13 bases remaining between them.

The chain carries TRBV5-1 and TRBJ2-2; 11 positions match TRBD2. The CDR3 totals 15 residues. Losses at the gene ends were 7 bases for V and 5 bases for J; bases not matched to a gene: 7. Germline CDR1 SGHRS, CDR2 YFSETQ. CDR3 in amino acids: CASEASGGKTGELFF. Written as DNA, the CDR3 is TGCGCCAGCGAGGCTAGCGGGGGGAAAACCGGGGAGCTGTTTTTT.

CDR3 residues: CASNLDRALEGQPQHF. The CDR3 DNA sequence: TGTGCCAGCAATCTTGACAGGGCCCTTGAAGGCCAGCCCCAGCATTTT. V usage is TRBV6-2 or TRBV6-3 and J usage is TRBJ1-5, with 7 positions matching TRBD1. The CDR3 length is 16 residues. Germline CDR1 is MNHEY and CDR2 is SVGEGT. V shed 7 bases, J shed 7 bases, and the junction held 16 bases outside the gene matches.

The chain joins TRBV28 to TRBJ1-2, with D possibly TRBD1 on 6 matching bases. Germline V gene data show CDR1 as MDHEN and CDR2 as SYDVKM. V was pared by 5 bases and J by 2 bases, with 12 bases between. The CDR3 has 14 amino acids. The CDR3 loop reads CASSTPTGNYGYTF. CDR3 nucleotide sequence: TGTGCCAGCAGTACTCCGACAGGAAACTATGGCTACACCTTC.

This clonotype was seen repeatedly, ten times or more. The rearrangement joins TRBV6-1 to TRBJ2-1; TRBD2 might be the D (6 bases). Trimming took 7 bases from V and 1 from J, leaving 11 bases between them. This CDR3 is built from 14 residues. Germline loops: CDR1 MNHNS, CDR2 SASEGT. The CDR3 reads CASITEGSYNEQFF. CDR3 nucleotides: TGTGCCAGCATCACGGAGGGGTCCTACAATGAGCAGTTCTTC.

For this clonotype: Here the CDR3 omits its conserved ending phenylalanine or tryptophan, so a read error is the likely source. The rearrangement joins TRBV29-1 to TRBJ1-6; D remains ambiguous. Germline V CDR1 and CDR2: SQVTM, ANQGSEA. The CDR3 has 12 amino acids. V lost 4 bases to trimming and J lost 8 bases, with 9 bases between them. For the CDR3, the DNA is TGCAGCGTTGGAGGTGGTGATTCACCCCTCCACCTT. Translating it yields CSVGGGDSPLHL.

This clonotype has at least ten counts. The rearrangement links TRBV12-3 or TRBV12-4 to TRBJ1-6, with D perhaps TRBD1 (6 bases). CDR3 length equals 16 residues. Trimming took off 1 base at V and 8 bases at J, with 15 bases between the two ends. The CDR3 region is CASSLGTAGGDSPLHF. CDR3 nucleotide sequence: TGTGCCAGCAGTTTAGGGACGGCGGGGGGCGATTCACCCCTCCACTTT.

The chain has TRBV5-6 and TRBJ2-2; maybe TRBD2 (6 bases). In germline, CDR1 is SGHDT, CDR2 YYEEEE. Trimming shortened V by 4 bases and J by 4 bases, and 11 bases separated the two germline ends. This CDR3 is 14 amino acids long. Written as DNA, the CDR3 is TGTGCCAGCAGCCGGTGGCGGGGCACCGGGGAGCTGTTTTTT. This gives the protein CASSRWRGTGELFF.

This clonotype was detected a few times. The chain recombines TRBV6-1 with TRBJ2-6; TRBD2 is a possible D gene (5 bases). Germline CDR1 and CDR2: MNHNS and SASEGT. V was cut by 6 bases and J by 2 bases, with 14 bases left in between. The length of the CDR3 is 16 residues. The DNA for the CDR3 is TGTGCCAGCAGCCCCGGAGAGGGCGCTGGGGCCAACGTCCTGACTTTC. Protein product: CASSPGEGAGANVLTF.